This entry describes one TCR beta chain. Genomic DNA of each subset was evenly split across several immunoSEQ plates. TCRdb's table, derived via immunoSEQ multiplex PCR, lists solely in-frame clones and lacks some. The table records about 1 million clones, around four fifths of them present only once. A CD45RA+ naive subset and a CD45RA-negative memory subset were split from CD4+ cells. This sample is drawn from a study of shared clonotypes between healthy human individuals. Germline values: CDR1 GTSNPN, CDR2 SVGIG (reference sequence). The CDR3 is made up of 12 amino acids. Trimming left V 3 bases short and J 4 bases short, with 8 bases between.

What was sequenced was memory CD4+ T cells sorted from blood. Subset: CD45RA-negative fraction. This clonotype was sampled from a man between 18 and 35 years old in good health. The chain is built from TRBV30 and TRBJ2-3; no clear D gene. The CDR3 coding sequence is TGTGCCTGGAGACCGGGCCCAGATACGCAGTATTTT. Protein sequence: CAWRPGPDTQYF.